These T cell receptor beta chains were read from a single sample in a study of metastatic and nonmetastatic thyroid tumors. TCRdb ran MiXCR on the PCR reads. The table shows more than 40,000 clones, with around 3.1% occurring only once. Sequenced material: blood. These receptors came from a female donor with papillary thyroid cancer or a benign thyroid nodule (not recorded which). Some clones in this sample may be carry-over from other donors' samples. CDR3s include the opening cysteine and the closing phenylalanine or tryptophan. Clone size is shown for a subset of rows, as once, few, many or a class of expanded clone.

v_call clone_size cdr3_aa
TRBV20-1 many CSARAGDNKETQYF
TRBV10-3 many CAMTPFSGNTIYF
TRBV12-3/TRBV12-4 - CASSLERNSPLHF
TRBV20-1 - CSARAFSGRRANEQFF
TRBV6-1 - CASSEYGRTNNSPLHF
TRBV7-8 many CASSLAGRPAGGYTF
TRBV9 - CASSVAGVKDTQYF
TRBV27 medium-sized CASSLTGSTEAFF
TRBV6-4 many CASRLGSEAFF
TRBV12-3/TRBV12-4 - CASSQAAGGLDEQYF
TRBV6-2/TRBV6-3 few CASSDRTRAKLAQYF
TRBV6-1 many CASSEMDRVLNYGYTF
TRBV10-2 many CASSDTYEQYF
TRBV7-6 few CAGALSGRKWTYTQYF
TRBV30 many CAGRPGTGSNIQYF
TRBV20-1 many CSAGQRAYEQYF
TRBV15 many CATSRQGMGPDQPQHF
TRBV15 many CATSRDSGNTIYF
TRBV2 many CASSPEAQETQYF
TRBV5-1 many CASSLILAGGNEQYF
TRBV20-1 many CSAQPGDYEQYF
TRBV6-1 - CASSLNSDHQPQHF